This record concerns one T cell receptor beta chain sequence. The source of the sample is a study of blood T cell repertoires in COVID-19. On the study more broadly: Whether acute or convalescent, the COVID-19 samples came from the United States, Italy and Spain. From T cells, B-cell-depleted T cells, or PBMCs came the material, which was cDNA or gDNA.

Seattle's enrolled individuals joined amid active infection and were then monitored longitudinally. V was clipped by 3 bases and J by 6 bases, with 9 bases between them. The CDR3 covers 12 residues. CDR1 and CDR2 from the germline V gene are SGHNT and YYREEE (reference sequence). In the source study's methods: Reference gene primers were amplified, and this amplification served to estimate nucleated cell counts. Sequencing was performed with immunoSEQ multiplex PCR; in TCRdb, only in-frame clones are kept and a portion is missing. V, J and clone size reflect that table, while D and trimming were determined from the DNA. The sample lists 150,000 to 200,000 clones, 85% seen once, with over 15% in the top ten.

The chain uses TRBV5-4 and TRBJ1-1; tentative D call: TRBD1 (5 bases). The sample was peripheral blood. The sequence was obtained from a person aged 70 to 79 with COVID-19, enrolled during active disease. As DNA, the CDR3 is TGTGCCAGCAGCTCACGACAGTCTGAAGCTTTCTTT. Its translation is CASSSRQSEAFF.